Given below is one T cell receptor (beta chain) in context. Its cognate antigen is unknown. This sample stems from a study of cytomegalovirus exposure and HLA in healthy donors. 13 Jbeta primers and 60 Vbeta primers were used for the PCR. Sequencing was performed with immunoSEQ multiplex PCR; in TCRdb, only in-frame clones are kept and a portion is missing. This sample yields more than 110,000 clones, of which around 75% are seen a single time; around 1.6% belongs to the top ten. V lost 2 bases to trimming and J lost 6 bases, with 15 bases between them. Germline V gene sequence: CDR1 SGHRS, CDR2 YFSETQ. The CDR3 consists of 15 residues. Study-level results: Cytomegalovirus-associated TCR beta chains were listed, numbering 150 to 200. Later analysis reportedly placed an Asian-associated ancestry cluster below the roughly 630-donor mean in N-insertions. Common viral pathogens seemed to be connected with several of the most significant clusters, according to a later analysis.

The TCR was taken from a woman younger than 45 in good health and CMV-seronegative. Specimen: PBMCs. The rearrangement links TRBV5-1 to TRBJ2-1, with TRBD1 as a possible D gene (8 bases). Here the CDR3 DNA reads TGCGCCAGCAGCTTCGGACAGGGAGGGTTCAATGAGCAGTTCTTC. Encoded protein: CASSFGQGGFNEQFF.